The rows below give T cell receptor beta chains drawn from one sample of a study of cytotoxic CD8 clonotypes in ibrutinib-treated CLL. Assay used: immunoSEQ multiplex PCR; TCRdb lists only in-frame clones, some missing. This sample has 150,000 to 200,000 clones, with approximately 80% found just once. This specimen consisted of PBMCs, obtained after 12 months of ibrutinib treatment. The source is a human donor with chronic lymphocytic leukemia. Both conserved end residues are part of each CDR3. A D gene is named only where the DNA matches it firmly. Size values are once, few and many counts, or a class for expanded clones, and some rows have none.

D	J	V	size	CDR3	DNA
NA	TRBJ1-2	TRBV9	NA	CASSVAPRGDGYTF	TGTGCCAGCAGCGTAGCACCAAGGGGGGACGGCTACACCTTC
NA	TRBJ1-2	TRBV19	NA	CASRDRNNYGYTF	TGTGCCAGTAGAGACCGGAATAACTATGGCTACACCTTC
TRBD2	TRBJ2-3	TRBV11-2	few	CASTRRGSTDTQYF	TGTGCCAGCACCCGGCGGGGGAGTACAGATACGCAGTATTTT
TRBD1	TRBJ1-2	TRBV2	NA	CASGQGIQSGYTF	TGTGCCAGCGGACAGGGGATCCAATCGGGCTACACCTTC
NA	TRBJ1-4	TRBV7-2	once	CASSLGWVDEKLFF	TGTGCCAGCAGCCTCGGGTGGGTAGATGAAAAACTGTTTTTT
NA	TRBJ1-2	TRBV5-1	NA	CASSSQGNYGYTF	TGCGCCAGCAGCTCCCAGGGGAATTATGGCTACACCTTC
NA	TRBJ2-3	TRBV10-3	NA	CAISESRDTQYF	TGTGCCATCAGTGAGTCAAGAGATACGCAGTATTTT
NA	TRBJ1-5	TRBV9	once	CASSEASDLNQPQHF	TGTGCCAGCAGCGAGGCGTCGGACCTCAATCAGCCCCAGCATTTT
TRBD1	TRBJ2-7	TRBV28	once	CASSPGQVKRGQYF	TGTGCCAGCAGTCCGGGACAGGTGAAAAGGGGGCAGTACTTC
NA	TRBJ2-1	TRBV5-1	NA	CASSLEGLRNEQFF	TGCGCCAGCAGCTTGGAAGGACTCCGCAATGAGCAGTTCTTC
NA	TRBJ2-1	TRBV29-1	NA	CSVEGSYCEQFF	TGCAGCGTTGAAGGATCCTATTGTGAGCAGTTCTTC
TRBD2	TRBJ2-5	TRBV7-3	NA	CASSLVAGGQETQYF	TGTGCCAGCAGCTTAGTAGCGGGGGGGCAGGAGACCCAGTACTTC
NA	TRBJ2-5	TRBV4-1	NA	CASSQDVSGHLTQYF	TGCGCCAGCAGCCAAGATGTTTCGGGCCATTTGACCCAGTACTTC
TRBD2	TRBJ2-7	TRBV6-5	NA	CASSQQPSGRNEQYF	TGTGCCAGCAGCCAACAGCCTAGCGGGAGGAACGAGCAGTACTTC
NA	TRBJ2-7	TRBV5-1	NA	CASSLATDSYEQYF	TGCGCCAGCAGCTTGGCCACGGATTCCTACGAGCAGTACTTC
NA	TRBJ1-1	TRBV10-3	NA	CAISASIKDGAEAFF	TGTGCCATCAGTGCATCCATTAAAGATGGGGCTGAAGCTTTCTTT
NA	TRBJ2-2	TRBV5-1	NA	CASSFGTRNTGELFF	TGCGCCAGCAGCTTCGGGACAAGGAACACCGGGGAGCTGTTTTTT